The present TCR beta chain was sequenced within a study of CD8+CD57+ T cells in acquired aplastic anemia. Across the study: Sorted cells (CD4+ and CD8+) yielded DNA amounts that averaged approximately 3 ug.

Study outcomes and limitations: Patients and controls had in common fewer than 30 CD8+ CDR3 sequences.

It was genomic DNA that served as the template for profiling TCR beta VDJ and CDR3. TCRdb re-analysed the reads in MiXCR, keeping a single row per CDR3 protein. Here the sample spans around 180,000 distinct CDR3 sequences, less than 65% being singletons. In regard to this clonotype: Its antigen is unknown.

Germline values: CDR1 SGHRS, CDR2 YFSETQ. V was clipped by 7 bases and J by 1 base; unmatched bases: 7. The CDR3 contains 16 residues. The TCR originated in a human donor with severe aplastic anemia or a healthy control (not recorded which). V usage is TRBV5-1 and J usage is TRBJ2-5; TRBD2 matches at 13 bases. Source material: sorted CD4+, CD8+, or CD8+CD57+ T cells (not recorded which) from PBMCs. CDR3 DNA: TGCGCCAGCCGATCGGGGACTAGCGGGATCCAAGAGACCCAGTACTTC. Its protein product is CASRSGTSGIQETQYF.